This is a list of T cell receptor beta chains from one sample in a study of cytomegalovirus exposure and HLA in healthy donors. The method was immunoSEQ multiplex PCR; TCRdb's version includes in-frame clones alone and lacks a portion of them. This table holds 100,000 to 150,000 clones, about 74% found once. Sequenced sample: PBMCs. The receptors derive from a woman aged 50 to 60 in good health and CMV-seropositive. CDR3s include the opening cysteine and the closing phenylalanine or tryptophan. Each record gives: V gene, clone size, CDR3 length, J gene, D gene, CDR3 protein, CDR3 DNA. The D gene is left open where the match is weak. Size is stated for part of the rows, as once, few or many counts, or as a class when the clone is expanded.

TRBV6-1,once,18,TRBJ2-7,TRBD2,CASSETVIGTSVRYEQYF,TGTGCCAGCAGTGAAACCGTGATCGGGACTAGCGTTCGGTACGAGCAGTACTTC
TRBV10-3,NA,16,TRBJ1-5,NA,CAISEGIAGVDQPQHF,TGTGCCATCAGTGAGGGGATCGCAGGGGTTGATCAGCCCCAGCATTTT
TRBV4-1,NA,15,TRBJ1-5,TRBD1,CASSRDRGLSQPQHF,TGCGCCAGCAGTCGTGACAGGGGGCTTAGTCAGCCCCAGCATTTT
TRBV5-1,NA,15,TRBJ2-3,TRBD2,CASSQRTSATDTQYF,TGCGCCAGCAGCCAAAGGACTAGCGCCACAGATACGCAGTATTTT
TRBV7-3,NA,13,TRBJ2-3,NA,CASRGPSTDTQYF,TGTGCCAGCCGAGGGCCCAGCACAGATACGCAGTATTTT
TRBV2,few,15,TRBJ1-6,NA,CASRPLTGHNSPLHF,TGTGCCAGCAGACCCTTGACAGGACATAATTCACCCCTCCACTTT
TRBV6-5,NA,16,TRBJ2-6,NA,CASSYSGEAGANVLTF,TGTGCCAGCAGTTACTCAGGGGAGGCTGGGGCCAACGTCCTGACTTTC
TRBV6-1,NA,13,TRBJ1-2,NA,CASSPGLDYGYTF,TGTGCCAGCAGTCCGGGACTAGACTATGGCTACACCTTC
TRBV20-1,few,11,TRBJ1-3,NA,CSVLSGNTIYF,TGCAGTGTCCTCTCTGGAAACACCATATATTTT
TRBV5-1,NA,14,TRBJ1-2,TRBD1,CASSSYGTGDGYTF,TGCGCCAGCAGCTCCTACGGGACAGGGGACGGCTACACCTTC
TRBV5-1,NA,14,TRBJ1-5,NA,CASSPGLGNQPQHF,TGCGCCAGCAGCCCAGGGTTAGGCAATCAGCCCCAGCATTTT
TRBV7-6,NA,15,TRBJ2-7,NA,CASSPVAGLSYEQYF,TGTGCCAGCAGCCCGGTGGCGGGGCTATCCTACGAGCAGTACTTC
TRBV7-3,NA,18,TRBJ2-1,TRBD2,CASSLYVLRGSSYNEQFF,TGTGCCAGCAGCTTATATGTTCTGCGGGGGAGCTCCTACAATGAGCAGTTCTTC
TRBV5-4,few,14,TRBJ2-5,TRBD1,CASSLARGRETQYF,TGTGCCAGCAGCTTGGCCAGGGGGAGAGAGACCCAGTACTTC
TRBV6-1,NA,13,TRBJ1-1,NA,CASGRDFDTEAFF,TGTGCCAGCGGTCGGGATTTCGACACTGAAGCTTTCTTT
TRBV5-1,NA,12,TRBJ2-3,NA,CASSSFTDTQYF,TGCGCCAGCAGCTCCTTCACAGATACGCAGTATTTT
TRBV7-2,NA,15,TRBJ1-4,NA,CASSLGGRPNEKLFF,TGTGCCAGCAGCTTAGGCGGGAGGCCTAATGAAAAACTGTTTTTT
TRBV5-1,NA,13,TRBJ2-5,NA,CASSLGLQETQYF,TGCGCCAGCAGCTTGGGACTGCAAGAGACCCAGTACTTC
TRBV28,few,15,TRBJ1-5,NA,CASSLGGAGNQPQHF,TGTGCCAGCAGTTTAGGTGGGGCGGGCAATCAGCCCCAGCATTTT
TRBV10-3,NA,13,TRBJ1-2,NA,CAITSGGNYGYTF,TGTGCCATCACTAGCGGGGGCAACTATGGCTACACCTTC
TRBV2,NA,14,TRBJ1-3,TRBD1,CASSGQGRGNTIYF,TGTGCCAGCAGTGGACAGGGACGTGGAAACACCATATATTTT
TRBV27,NA,15,TRBJ1-1,TRBD1,CASSLSPGGTSEAFF,TGTGCCAGCAGTTTATCGCCAGGGGGAACTTCTGAAGCTTTCTTT
TRBV11-3,NA,18,TRBJ2-1,TRBD2,CASSMRGGKLSAYNEQFF,TGTGCCAGCAGCATGCGGGGGGGGAAACTGTCCGCTTACAATGAGCAGTTCTTC
TRBV5-1,NA,13,TRBJ1-2,TRBD1,CASSPGQNYGYTF,TGCGCCAGCAGCCCGGGACAGAACTATGGCTACACCTTC
TRBV28,few,15,TRBJ2-6,NA,CASSLPTPGANVLTF,TGTGCCAGCAGTTTACCCACACCCGGGGCCAACGTCCTGACTTTC
TRBV9,NA,15,TRBJ2-5,TRBD1,CASSVSAGGKETQYF,TGTGCCAGCAGCGTATCAGCAGGGGGTAAAGAGACCCAGTACTTC
TRBV2,NA,12,TRBJ2-7,NA,CASRWFAGEQYF,TGTGCCAGCCGGTGGTTCGCCGGCGAGCAGTACTTC
TRBV5-1,NA,16,TRBJ1-3,NA,CASSPQAAFSGNTIYF,TGCGCCAGCAGTCCCCAAGCGGCGTTCTCTGGAAACACCATATATTTT
TRBV5-1,few,14,TRBJ1-1,NA,CASSRGTANTEAFF,TGCGCCAGCAGCAGGGGGACGGCGAACACTGAAGCTTTCTTT
TRBV5-6,NA,14,TRBJ1-2,NA,CASSLENRVNGYTF,TGTGCCAGCAGCTTGGAGAATCGGGTCAATGGCTACACCTTC
TRBV7-2,NA,15,TRBJ2-3,TRBD2,CASSGNSGGTDTQYF,TGTGCCAGCAGCGGAAATAGCGGGGGCACAGATACGCAGTATTTT
TRBV7-2,NA,16,TRBJ2-7,NA,CASSLVGGAPGYEQYF,TGTGCCAGCAGCTTAGTTGGCGGGGCACCGGGCTACGAGCAGTACTTC
TRBV10-2,once,19,TRBJ1-5,TRBD1,CASIVPGQGFGPINQPQHF,TGCGCCAGCATTGTCCCGGGACAGGGTTTTGGACCTATCAATCAGCCCCAGCATTTT
TRBV10-2,NA,13,TRBJ2-2,NA,CASRNRMTGELFF,TGCGCCAGCAGAAACAGGATGACCGGGGAGCTGTTTTTT
TRBV7-8,NA,16,TRBJ2-7,NA,CASSLDGGYNSYEQYF,TGTGCCAGCAGCTTAGACGGGGGATATAACTCCTACGAGCAGTACTTC